Reported below is one TCR beta chain. Its antigen is still unknown. Germline trimming cut 6 bases from V and 8 bases from J; bases unmatched to any gene: 13. This CDR3 spans 14 amino acids. Germline values: CDR1 SGHTA, CDR2 FQGNSA. This sample was taken from a study of T cell responses to AZD1222 COVID-19 vaccine. General study points: Rises in breadth and depth of Spike-specific TCRs came after two AZD1222 doses. At baseline, seropositivity was found in only a handful of AZD1222 recipients.

Produced via immunoSEQ multiplex PCR; TCRdb's table is partial and in-frame only. The sample has 90,000 to 140,000 clones, roughly 80% seen once. The specimen was peripheral blood, collected on day 0 of AZD1222 vaccination. This TCR was sampled from an adult in good health. The chain carries TRBV7-2 and TRBJ2-7; TRBD1 matches at 7 bases. CDR3 DNA: TGTGCCAGCAGTAATAGACTCCTGGACAGGCAGCAGTACTTC. This translates into CASSNRLLDRQQYF.